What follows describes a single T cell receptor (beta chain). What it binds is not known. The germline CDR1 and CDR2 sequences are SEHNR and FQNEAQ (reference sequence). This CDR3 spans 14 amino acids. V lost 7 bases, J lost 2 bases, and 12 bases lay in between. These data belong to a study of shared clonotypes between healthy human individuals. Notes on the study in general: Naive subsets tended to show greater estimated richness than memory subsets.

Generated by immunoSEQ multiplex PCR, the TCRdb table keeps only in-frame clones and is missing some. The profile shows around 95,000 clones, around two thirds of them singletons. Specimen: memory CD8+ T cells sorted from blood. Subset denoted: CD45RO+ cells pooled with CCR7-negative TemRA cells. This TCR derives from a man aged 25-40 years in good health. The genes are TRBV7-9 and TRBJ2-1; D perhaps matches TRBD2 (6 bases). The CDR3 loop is CASTEGGAYNEQFF. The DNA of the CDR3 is TGTGCCAGCACCGAGGGCGGGGCCTACAATGAGCAGTTCTTC.